These 9 T cell receptor beta chains were all obtained from the same sample, sequenced in a study of blood T cell repertoires in COVID-19. Produced via immunoSEQ multiplex PCR; TCRdb's table is partial and in-frame only. The sample records tens of thousands of clones, nearly 90% being singletons. The sequenced sample consisted of peripheral blood. The receptor source for this set is a middle-aged man with acute or convalescent COVID-19.

The V and J genes are TRBV6-6 and TRBJ1-5, with 7 bases lining up with TRBD1. CDR3 length: 17 amino acids. Germline-derived CDR1 and CDR2 are MNHNY and SVGAGI (reference sequence). V shed 5 bases and J 0 bases; nucleotides not matched to a gene: 10. CDR3 DNA sequence: TGTGCCAGCAGTCCACAGGGGACTGTATATAGCAATCAGCCCCAGCATTTT. Its translation: CASSPQGTVYSNQPQHF.

The J gene is TRBJ2-7, the V gene TRBV6-5, with 8 bases identical to TRBD2. The CDR3 is made up of 15 amino acids. The germline V gene encodes CDR1 MNHEY and CDR2 SVGAGI. With V trimmed by 7 bases and J by 0 bases, 8 bases remained unmatched. The CDR3 sequence is CASKVAGGNSYEQYF. CDR3 sequence (DNA): TGTGCCAGCAAGGTTGCGGGGGGTAACTCCTACGAGCAGTACTTC.

The chain couples TRBV19 to TRBJ1-2; TRBD1 agrees at 7 bases. This CDR3 contains 14 residues. V lost 5 bases and J lost 4; bases outside the gene matches: 7. In germline, CDR1 is LNHDA, CDR2 SQIVND (reference sequence). The CDR3 here is CASSPGTEGYGYTF. In DNA form, the CDR3 reads TGTGCCAGTAGTCCCGGGACAGAGGGCTATGGCTACACCTTC.

The chain employs TRBV4-1 and TRBJ2-2, with D possibly matching TRBD1 (5 bases). The CDR3 consists of 16 residues. Germline V gives CDR1 MGHRA, CDR2 YSYEKL. V lost 0 bases and J lost 0, with 8 bases in between. The CDR3 sequence: CASSQEVGANTGELFF. CDR3 nucleotide sequence: TGCGCCAGCAGCCAAGAAGTAGGGGCGAACACCGGGGAGCTGTTTTTT.

The chain joins TRBV6-1 to TRBJ1-5, with TRBD1 as a possible D gene (6 bases). The V gene's germline CDR1 is MNHNS and CDR2 SASEGT. V lost 1 base, J lost 5 bases, and 12 bases lay in between. This CDR3 has 15 amino acids. The CDR3 DNA sequence: TGTGCCAGCAGTGAAGAGGGGGGGGCCCATCAGCCCCAGCATTTT. This gives the protein CASSEEGGAHQPQHF.

The chain joins TRBV24-1 to TRBJ1-1; 7 bases fit TRBD1. Trimming at V came to 4 bases and at J to 1 base, leaving 8 bases not matched to a gene. CDR3 length: 16 residues. Germline CDR1 and CDR2: KGHDR and SFDVKD. The CDR3 reads CATSDRGVFGNTEAFF. CDR3 bases: TGTGCCACCAGTGACAGGGGGGTTTTTGGGAACACTGAAGCTTTCTTT.

The chain employs TRBV9 and TRBJ2-3; 12 bases align to TRBD2. From germline, CDR1 is SGDLS and CDR2 YYNGEE. This CDR3 has 17 amino acids. J lost 2 bases, V lost 3 bases, and 7 bases had no gene match. CDR3 loop: CASSDRLAGETTDTQYF. CDR3 nucleotides: TGTGCCAGCAGCGACAGACTAGCGGGGGAGACCACAGATACGCAGTATTTT.

The gene calls are TRBV5-1 and TRBJ1-2; 7 nucleotides align to TRBD1. This CDR3 spans 13 amino acids. Germline values: CDR1 SGHRS, CDR2 YFSETQ. J lost 8 bases, V lost 0 bases, and 4 bases had no gene match. In DNA, the CDR3 is TGCGCCAGCAGCTTGGAGACAGGGTCGGGCTACACCTTC. Its translation is CASSLETGSGYTF.

This chain links TRBV9 with TRBJ1-3; 7 nucleotides agree with TRBD1. The CDR3 is 18 residues long. The V segment lost 4 bases and the J segment 2 bases; nucleotides outside the gene matches: 15. Germline assignment: CDR1 SGDLS and CDR2 YYNGEE. CDR3 residues: CASSHNQQQGTPGNTIYF. In DNA form, the CDR3 reads TGTGCCAGCAGCCATAACCAACAACAGGGGACCCCTGGAAACACCATATATTTT.